This T cell receptor beta chain was captured in a study of identical twins. Study results and limitations: The study based its conclusions on cross-sectional statistical analysis and did not follow the same donors. Part of the zero-insertion signal could reflect confounding by invariant MAIT and iNKT cells.

Unique molecular identifiers were present on the cDNA, which also gained a universal primer site by template switching. TCRdb analysed the 5' RACE reads with MiXCR anew, one entry per CDR3 protein. The sample holds 200,000 to 250,000 distinct CDR3 sequences, over 12% seen once. CDR3 length: 14 amino acids. Looked up from germline, CDR1 is SGHTA and CDR2 is FQGNSA. V gave up 5 bases and J gave up 7 bases; unmatched junction bases: 8. As regards this clonotype: Its cognate antigen is unknown.

Every one of the donors was a healthy Caucasian. What was sequenced was memory (CD45RO+) T cells sorted from blood. The sequence was collected from a woman aged 18 to 35 in good health. V and J are TRBV7-2 and TRBJ2-7; 10 nucleotides match TRBD2. CDR3 sequence: CASSRAGGPREQYF. In DNA form, the CDR3 reads TGTGCCAGCAGCCGAGCGGGAGGGCCGAGGGAGCAGTACTTC.